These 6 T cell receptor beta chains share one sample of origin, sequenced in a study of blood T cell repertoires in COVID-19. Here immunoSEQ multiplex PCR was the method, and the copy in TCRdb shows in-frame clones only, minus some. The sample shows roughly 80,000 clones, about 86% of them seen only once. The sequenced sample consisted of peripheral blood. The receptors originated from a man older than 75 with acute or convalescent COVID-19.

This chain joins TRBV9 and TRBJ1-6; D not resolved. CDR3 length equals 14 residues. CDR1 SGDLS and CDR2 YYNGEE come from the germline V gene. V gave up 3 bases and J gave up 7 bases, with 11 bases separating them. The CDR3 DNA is TGTGCCAGCAGCGGCCGGCAGGCGAATTCACCCCTCCACTTT. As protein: CASSGRQANSPLHF.

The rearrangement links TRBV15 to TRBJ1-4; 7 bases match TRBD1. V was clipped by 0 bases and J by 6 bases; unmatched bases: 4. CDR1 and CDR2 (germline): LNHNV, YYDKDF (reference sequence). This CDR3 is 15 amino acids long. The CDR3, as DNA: TGTGCCACCAGCAGAGAGACAGGGTATGATGAAAAACTGTTTTTT. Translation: CATSRETGYDEKLFF.

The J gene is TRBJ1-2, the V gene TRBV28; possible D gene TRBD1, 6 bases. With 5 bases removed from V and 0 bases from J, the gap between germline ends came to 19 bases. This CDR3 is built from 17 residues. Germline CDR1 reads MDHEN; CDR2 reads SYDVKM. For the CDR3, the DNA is TGTGCCAGCAGTCTCCCGACTACAGGGTCAGCTAACTATGGCTACACCTTC. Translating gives CASSLPTTGSANYGYTF.

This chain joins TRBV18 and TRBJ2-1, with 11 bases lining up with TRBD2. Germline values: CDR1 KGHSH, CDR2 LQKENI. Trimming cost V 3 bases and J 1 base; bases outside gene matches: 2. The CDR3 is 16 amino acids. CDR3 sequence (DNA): TGTGCCAGCTCACCTCTAGCGGGAGGTTCCTACAATGAGCAGTTCTTC. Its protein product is CASSPLAGGSYNEQFF.

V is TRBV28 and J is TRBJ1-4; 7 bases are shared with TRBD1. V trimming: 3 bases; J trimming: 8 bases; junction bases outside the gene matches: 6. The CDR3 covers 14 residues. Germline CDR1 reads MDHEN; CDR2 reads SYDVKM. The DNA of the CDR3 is TGTGCCAGCAGTTTGCGACAGGGTTACGAAAAACTGTTTTTT. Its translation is CASSLRQGYEKLFF. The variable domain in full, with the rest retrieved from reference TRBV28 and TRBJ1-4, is DVKVTQSSRYLVKRTGEKVFLECVQDMDHENMFWYRQDPGLGLRLIYFSYDVKMKEKGDIPEGYSVSREKKERFSLILESASTNQTSMYLCASSLRQGYEKLFFGSGTQLSVL.

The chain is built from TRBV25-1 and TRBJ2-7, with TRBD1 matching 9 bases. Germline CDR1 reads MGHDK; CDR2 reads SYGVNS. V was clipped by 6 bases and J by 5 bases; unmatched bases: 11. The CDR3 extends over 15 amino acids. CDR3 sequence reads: CASRKAGTGYDEQYF. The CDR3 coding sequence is TGTGCCAGCAGAAAGGCCGGGACAGGGTACGACGAGCAGTACTTC.